Listed below are T cell receptor beta chains from one sample, sequenced in a study of PD-1 blockade in classical Hodgkin lymphoma. Repertoires were generated with immunoSEQ multiplex PCR, while TCRdb's copy carries only in-frame clones and drops some. The sample carries roughly 70,000 clones, roughly 93% recorded once. The source material was peripheral blood mononuclear cells (PBMCs). The origin of the receptors is a human donor with classical Hodgkin lymphoma. Each CDR3 is given with its conserved first and last residue. The order of the fields is clone size, CDR3 length, D gene, J gene, V gene, CDR3 protein, CDR3 DNA. A D gene is named only where the DNA matches it firmly. Size values are once, few and many counts, or a class for expanded clones, and some rows have none.

>-|15|TRBD1|TRBJ1-3|TRBV7-8
CASSRDRENGNTIYF
TGTGCCAGCAGCCGGGACAGGGAAAATGGAAACACCATATATTTT
>-|16|TRBD2|TRBJ2-5|TRBV7-2
CASSLSASGGQETQYF
TGTGCCAGCAGCTTATCAGCTAGCGGGGGTCAAGAGACCCAGTACTTC
>-|14|-|TRBJ1-6|TRBV27
CASSLLQTNSPLHF
TGTGCCAGCAGTTTATTACAGACCAATTCACCCCTCCACTTT
>-|14|-|TRBJ2-3|TRBV7-9
CASSLSLPRDTQYF
TGTGCCAGCAGCTTATCCCTACCCCGAGATACGCAGTATTTT
>-|13|-|TRBJ1-1|TRBV6-5
CASSYRGRSEAFF
TGTGCCAGCAGTTACCGAGGTCGGAGCGAAGCTTTCTTT
>-|16|TRBD1|TRBJ2-5|TRBV7-9
CASSKPGQRVTETQYF
TGTGCCAGCAGCAAACCGGGACAGAGGGTAACAGAGACCCAGTACTTC
>-|14|-|TRBJ1-4|TRBV28
CASSPGSSNEKLFF
TGTGCCAGCAGTCCCGGGAGCTCTAATGAAAAACTGTTTTTT
>once|13|-|TRBJ2-1|TRBV6-1
CASTRDLYNEQFF
TGTGCCAGCACCCGGGACTTATACAATGAGCAGTTCTTC
>once|14|-|TRBJ1-6|TRBV6-1
CASTLDSYNSPLHF
TGTGCCAGCACCTTGGACAGTTATAATTCACCCCTCCACTTT
>-|15|TRBD1|TRBJ1-3|TRBV19
CASSQRTGAGNTIYF
TGTGCCAGTAGTCAACGGACAGGGGCTGGAAACACCATATATTTT
>-|14|TRBD1|TRBJ2-2|TRBV5-1
CASSSDGQGGELFF
TGCGCCAGCAGCTCGGACGGACAGGGCGGGGAGCTGTTTTTT
>-|11|-|TRBJ2-7|TRBV6-5
CASSYFHEQYF
TGTGCCAGCAGTTACTTCCACGAGCAGTACTTC
>-|14|-|TRBJ1-5|TRBV2
CASSPPSQHQPQHF
TGTGCCAGCAGTCCGCCCAGCCAACATCAGCCCCAGCATTTT
>-|15|TRBD1|TRBJ1-2|TRBV2
CASSIDSGTGGGYTF
TGTGCCAGCAGCATCGACTCCGGGACAGGGGGAGGCTACACCTTC
>-|11|-|TRBJ1-1|TRBV28
CASSTQSRAFF
TGTGCCAGCAGTACGCAATCACGGGCTTTCTTT
>-|14|-|TRBJ2-7|TRBV18
CASSHSSRTYEQYF
TGTGCCAGCTCACATTCCAGCCGAACTTACGAGCAGTACTTC